Given below is one T cell receptor beta chain in context. These data belong to a study of PD-1 blockade in classical Hodgkin lymphoma. Here immunoSEQ multiplex PCR was the method, and the copy in TCRdb shows in-frame clones only, minus some. The sample shows tens of thousands of clones, over 70% of them seen only once. Per germline, CDR1 MNHNY and CDR2 SVGAGI (reference sequence). V lost 0 bases and J 4 bases, leaving 7 bases between the germline ends. CDR3 length: 14 residues. The patients all showed relapse after autologous stem cell transplantation, while their brentuximab vedotin exposure varied. This receptor was obtained from a human donor with classical Hodgkin lymphoma. The source material was peripheral blood mononuclear cells (PBMCs), sampled before the second cycle of nivolumab. This rearrangement joins TRBV6-6 to TRBJ1-5; D not resolved. The CDR3 here is CASSYSFSNQPQHF. The CDR3 nucleotides are TGTGCCAGCAGTTACTCGTTCAGTAATCAGCCCCAGCATTTT.